This record covers a single T cell receptor (beta chain). Its antigen is unknown. The data stem from a study of cytomegalovirus exposure and HLA in healthy donors. Study-level results: The later analysis indicated that the majority of CMV-associated TCR beta chains appeared HLA-restricted. A later analysis linked a missense variant in DCLRE1C to the trimming of TCR beta V and J genes.

The PCR contained 60 Vbeta and 13 Jbeta primers. Using immunoSEQ multiplex PCR, the repertoire was profiled, and TCRdb retains in-frame clones only, with some absent. The sample holds 200,000 or so clones; around 75% are singletons and the top ten take about 5.6%. The donors were healthy bone marrow donors. The ends were cut back, 8 bases at V and 7 bases at J, with 8 bases in the middle. This CDR3 region has 10 residues. Germline loops: CDR1 MNHEY, CDR2 SVGAGI. This sequence was found in a woman in her 30s in good health and CMV-seropositive. The chain links TRBV6-5 to TRBJ1-2; a possible D gene is TRBD1 (5 bases). The sample taken for sequencing was PBMCs. The CDR3 spells CASGRGGYTF. In nucleotides, the CDR3 is TGTGCCAGCGGGAGGGGTGGCTACACCTTC.